This T cell receptor (beta chain) comes out of a study of blood T cell repertoires in COVID-19. Study-level background: Donors in the United States, Italy and Spain gave samples during acute or convalescent COVID-19. PBMCs, B-cell-depleted T cells, or T cells provided the cDNA or gDNA that made up the material.

Study processing details: By means of reference gene primer amplification, nucleated cell counts were estimated. Repertoires were generated with immunoSEQ multiplex PCR, while TCRdb's copy carries only in-frame clones and drops some. V, J and clone size are those of that table, while D and trimming were read from the DNA. The repertoire holds fewer than 300,000 clones, with nearly 90% as singletons. V lost 6 bases, J lost 7 bases, and 9 bases lay in between. CDR1 MNHEY and CDR2 SVGAGI come from the germline V gene. The CDR3 spans 11 residues. The sequence was collected from a man aged 18 to 35 with active or convalescent COVID-19. This chain links TRBV6-5 with TRBJ1-2; D gene unclear. Sequencing used peripheral blood. In nucleotides, the CDR3 is TGTGCCAGCAGGTTTCTATTTGGCTACACCTTC. This gives the protein CASRFLFGYTF.